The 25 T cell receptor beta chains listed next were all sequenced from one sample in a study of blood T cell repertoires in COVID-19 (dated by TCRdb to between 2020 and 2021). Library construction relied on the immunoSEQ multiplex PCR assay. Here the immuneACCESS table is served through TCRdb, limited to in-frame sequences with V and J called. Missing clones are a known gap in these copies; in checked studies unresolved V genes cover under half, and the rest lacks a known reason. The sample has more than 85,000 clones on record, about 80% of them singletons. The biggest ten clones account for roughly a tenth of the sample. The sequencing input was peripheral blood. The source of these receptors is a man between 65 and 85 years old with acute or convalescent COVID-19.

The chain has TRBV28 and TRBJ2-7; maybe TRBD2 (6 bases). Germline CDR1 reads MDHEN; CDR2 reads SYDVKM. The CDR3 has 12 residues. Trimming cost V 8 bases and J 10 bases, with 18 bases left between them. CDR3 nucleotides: TGTGCCAGCCTGAGAACCCCGGGACTTCAGTACTTC. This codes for CASLRTPGLQYF.

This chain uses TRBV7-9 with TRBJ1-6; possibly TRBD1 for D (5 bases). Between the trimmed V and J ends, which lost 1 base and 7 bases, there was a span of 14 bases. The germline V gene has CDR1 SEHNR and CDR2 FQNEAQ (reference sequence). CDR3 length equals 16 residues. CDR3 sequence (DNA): TGTGCCAGCAGCTTAGGGAGAGCGGGGCGAAATTCACCCCTCCACTTT. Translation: CASSLGRAGRNSPLHF.

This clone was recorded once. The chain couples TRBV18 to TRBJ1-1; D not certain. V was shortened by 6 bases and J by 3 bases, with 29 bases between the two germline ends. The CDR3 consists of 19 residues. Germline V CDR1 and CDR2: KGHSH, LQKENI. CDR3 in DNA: TGTGCCAGCTCTCCCTCCTCCCTGGGCTCACGTTATATTTACACTGAAGCTTTCTTT. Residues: CASSPSSLGSRYIYTEAFF.

The CDR3 DNA is TGTGCCAGCAGTTACGGACCGGGAGGGCCGCGAGAGACCCAGTACTTC. It translates to CASSYGPGGPRETQYF. The chain couples TRBV6-5 to TRBJ2-5; 8 nucleotides line up with TRBD2. The CDR3 contains 16 residues. V shed 2 bases and J 4 bases; nucleotides not matched to a gene: 9. Germline lookup yields CDR1 MNHEY and CDR2 SVGAGI.

The DNA for the CDR3 is TGTGCCAGCTCACCAGGACGGGAGAGCAATCAGCCCCAGCATTTT. It yields the protein CASSPGRESNQPQHF. The chain recombines TRBV18 with TRBJ1-5, with D unresolved. Germline values: CDR1 KGHSH, CDR2 LQKENI. The CDR3 has 15 amino acids. Trimming pared 2 bases from V and 1 base from J, leaving 9 bases between.

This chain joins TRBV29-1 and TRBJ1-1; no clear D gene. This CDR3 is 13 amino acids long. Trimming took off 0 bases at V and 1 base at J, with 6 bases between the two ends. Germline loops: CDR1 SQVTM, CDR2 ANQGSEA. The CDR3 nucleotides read TGCAGCGTTGAAGAACGGGGGAACACTGAAGCTTTCTTT. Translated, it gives CSVEERGNTEAFF.

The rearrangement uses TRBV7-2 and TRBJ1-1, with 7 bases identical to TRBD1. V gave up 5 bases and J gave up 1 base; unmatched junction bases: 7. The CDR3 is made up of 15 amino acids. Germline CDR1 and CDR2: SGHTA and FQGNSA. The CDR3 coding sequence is TGTGCCAGCAGCATTAACAGGGGTCCGAACACTGAAGCTTTCTTT. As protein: CASSINRGPNTEAFF.

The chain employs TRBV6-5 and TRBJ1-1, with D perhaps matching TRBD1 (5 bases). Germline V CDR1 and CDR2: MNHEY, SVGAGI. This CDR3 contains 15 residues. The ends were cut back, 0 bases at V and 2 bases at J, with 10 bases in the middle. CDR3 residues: CASSYSPRVNTEAFF. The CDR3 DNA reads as TGTGCCAGCAGTTACTCTCCCAGGGTAAACACTGAAGCTTTCTTT.

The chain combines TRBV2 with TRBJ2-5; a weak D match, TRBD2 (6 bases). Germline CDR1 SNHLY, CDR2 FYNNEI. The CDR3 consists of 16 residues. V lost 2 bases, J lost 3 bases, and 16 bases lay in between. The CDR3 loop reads CASSESVLARKETQYF. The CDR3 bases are TGTGCCAGCAGTGAATCTGTCCTAGCGAGAAAAGAGACCCAGTACTTC.

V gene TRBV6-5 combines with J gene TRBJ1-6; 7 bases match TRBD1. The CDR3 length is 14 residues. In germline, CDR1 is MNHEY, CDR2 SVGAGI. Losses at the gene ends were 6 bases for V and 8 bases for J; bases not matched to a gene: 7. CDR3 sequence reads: CASSRDREYSPLHF. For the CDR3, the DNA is TGTGCCAGCAGCCGCGACAGGGAATATTCACCCCTCCACTTT.

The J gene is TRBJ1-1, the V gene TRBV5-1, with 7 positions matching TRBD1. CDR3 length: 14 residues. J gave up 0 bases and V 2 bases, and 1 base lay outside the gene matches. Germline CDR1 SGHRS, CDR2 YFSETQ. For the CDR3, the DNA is TGCGCCAGCAGCTTAGGACAGGTGAACACTGAAGCTTTCTTT. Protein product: CASSLGQVNTEAFF.

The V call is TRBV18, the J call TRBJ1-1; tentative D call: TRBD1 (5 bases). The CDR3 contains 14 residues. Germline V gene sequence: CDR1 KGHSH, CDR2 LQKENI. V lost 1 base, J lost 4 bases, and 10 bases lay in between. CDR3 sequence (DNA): TGTGCCAGCTCACCACGGGGGGGGAGCACTGAAGCTTTCTTT. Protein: CASSPRGGSTEAFF.

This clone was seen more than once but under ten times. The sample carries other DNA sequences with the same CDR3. The CDR3 DNA follows: TGTGCCAGCAGCCAACCTAGCGGGGGGTACACCGGGGAGCTGTTTTTT. This sequence encodes CASSQPSGGYTGELFF. This chain connects TRBV3-1 (or the pseudogene TRBV3-2) to TRBJ2-2; 11 bases fit TRBD2. V was pared by 2 bases and J by 3 bases, with 2 bases of the junction left unmatched. CDR3 size: 16 residues. Germline assignment: CDR1 LGHDT and CDR2 YNNKEL (reference sequence).

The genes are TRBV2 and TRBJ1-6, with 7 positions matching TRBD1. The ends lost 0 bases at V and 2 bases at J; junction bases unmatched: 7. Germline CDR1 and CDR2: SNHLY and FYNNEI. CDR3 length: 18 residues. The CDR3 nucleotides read TGTGCCAGCAGTGAAGCTTCACAGGGGCCTACCTATAATTCACCCCTCCACTTT. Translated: CASSEASQGPTYNSPLHF.

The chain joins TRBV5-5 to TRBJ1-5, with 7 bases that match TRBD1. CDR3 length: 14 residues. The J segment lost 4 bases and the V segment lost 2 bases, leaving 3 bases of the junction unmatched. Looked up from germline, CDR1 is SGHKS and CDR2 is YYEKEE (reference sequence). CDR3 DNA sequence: TGTGCCAGCAGCTTAGCAGGGGGGAATCAGCCCCAGCATTTT. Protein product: CASSLAGGNQPQHF.

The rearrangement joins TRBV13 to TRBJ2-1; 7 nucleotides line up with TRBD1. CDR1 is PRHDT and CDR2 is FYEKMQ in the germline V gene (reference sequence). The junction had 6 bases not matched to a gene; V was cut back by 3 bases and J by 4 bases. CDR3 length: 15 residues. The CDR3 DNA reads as TGTGCCAGCAGCTTCGACAGGGCGAAGTACAATGAGCAGTTCTTC. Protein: CASSFDRAKYNEQFF.

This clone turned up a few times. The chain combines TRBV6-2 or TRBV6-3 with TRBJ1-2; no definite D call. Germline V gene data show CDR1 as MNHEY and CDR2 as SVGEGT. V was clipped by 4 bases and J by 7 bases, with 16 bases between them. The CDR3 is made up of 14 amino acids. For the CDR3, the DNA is TGTGCCAGCAGTTTTACGGCAACTAGGACTGGCTACACCTTC. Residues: CASSFTATRTGYTF.

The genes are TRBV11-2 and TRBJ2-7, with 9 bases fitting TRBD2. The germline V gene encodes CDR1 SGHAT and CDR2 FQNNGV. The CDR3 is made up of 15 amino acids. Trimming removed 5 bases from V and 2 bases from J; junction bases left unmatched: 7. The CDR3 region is CASSPEIAGAYEQYF. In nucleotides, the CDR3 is TGTGCCAGCAGCCCTGAGATAGCGGGGGCCTACGAGCAGTACTTC. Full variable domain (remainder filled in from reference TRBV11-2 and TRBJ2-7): EAGVAQSPRYKIIEKRQSVAFWCNPISGHATLYWYQQILGQGPKLLIQFQNNGVVDDSQLPKDRFSAERLKGVDSTLKIQPAKLEDSAVYLCASSPEIAGAYEQYFGPGTRLTVT.

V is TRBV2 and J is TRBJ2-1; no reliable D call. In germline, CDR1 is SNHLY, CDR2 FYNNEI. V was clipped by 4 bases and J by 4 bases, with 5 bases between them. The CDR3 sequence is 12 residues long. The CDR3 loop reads CASSVQYNEQFF. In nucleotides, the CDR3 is TGTGCCAGCAGTGTACAGTACAATGAGCAGTTCTTC.

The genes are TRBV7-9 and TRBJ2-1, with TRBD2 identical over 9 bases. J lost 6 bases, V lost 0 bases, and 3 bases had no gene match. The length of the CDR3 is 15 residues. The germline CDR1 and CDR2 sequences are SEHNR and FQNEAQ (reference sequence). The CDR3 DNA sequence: TGTGCCAGCAGCTTAGCTCTAGCGGGGCCCAATGAGCAGTTCTTC. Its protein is CASSLALAGPNEQFF.

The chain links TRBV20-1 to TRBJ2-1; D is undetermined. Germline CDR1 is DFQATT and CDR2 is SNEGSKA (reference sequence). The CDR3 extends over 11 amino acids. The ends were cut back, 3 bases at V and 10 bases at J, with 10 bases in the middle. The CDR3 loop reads CSASMAYEQFF. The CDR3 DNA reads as TGCAGTGCTAGTATGGCATACGAGCAGTTCTTC.

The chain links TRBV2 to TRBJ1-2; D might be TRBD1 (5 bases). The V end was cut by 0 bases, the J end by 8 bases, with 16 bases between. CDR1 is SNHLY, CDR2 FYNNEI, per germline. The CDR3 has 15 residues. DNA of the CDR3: TGTGCCAGCAGTGAAGCGCTTGGGGGGAGAAGAGGCTACACCTTC. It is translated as CASSEALGGRRGYTF. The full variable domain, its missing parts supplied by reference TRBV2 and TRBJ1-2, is EPEVTQTPSHQVTQMGQEVILRCVPISNHLYFYWYRQILGQKVEFLVSFYNNEISEKSEIFDDQFSVERPDGSNFTLKIRSTKLEDSAMYFCASSEALGGRRGYTFGSGTRLTVV.

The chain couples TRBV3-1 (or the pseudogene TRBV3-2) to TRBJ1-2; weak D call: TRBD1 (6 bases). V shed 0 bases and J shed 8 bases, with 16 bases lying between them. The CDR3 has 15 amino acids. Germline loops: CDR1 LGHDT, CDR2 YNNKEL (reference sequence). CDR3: CASSQEGMGARGYTF. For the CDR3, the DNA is TGTGCCAGCAGCCAAGAGGGGATGGGGGCCCGAGGCTACACCTTC.

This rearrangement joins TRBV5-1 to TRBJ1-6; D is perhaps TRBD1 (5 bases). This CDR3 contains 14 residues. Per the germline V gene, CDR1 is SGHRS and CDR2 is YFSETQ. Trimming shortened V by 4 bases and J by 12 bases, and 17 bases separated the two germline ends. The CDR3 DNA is TGCGCCAGCAGCCGCGGGGACTCTGCGATACCCCTCCACTTT. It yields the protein CASSRGDSAIPLHF.

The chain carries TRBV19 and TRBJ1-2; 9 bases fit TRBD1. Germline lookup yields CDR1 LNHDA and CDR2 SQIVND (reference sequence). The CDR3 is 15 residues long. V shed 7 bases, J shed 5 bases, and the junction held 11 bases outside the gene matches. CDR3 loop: CASISTGTGTYGYTF. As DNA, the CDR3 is TGTGCCAGTATCTCAACCGGGACAGGGACTTATGGCTACACCTTC.